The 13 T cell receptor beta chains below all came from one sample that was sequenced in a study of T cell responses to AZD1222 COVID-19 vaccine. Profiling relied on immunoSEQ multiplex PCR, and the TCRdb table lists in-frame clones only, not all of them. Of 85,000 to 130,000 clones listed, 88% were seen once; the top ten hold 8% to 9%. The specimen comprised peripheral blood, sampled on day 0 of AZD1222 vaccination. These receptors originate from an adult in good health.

In nucleotides, the CDR3 is TGCAGCGTTGATCTAGGGGGGGCCTACGAGCAGTACTTC. It translates to CSVDLGGAYEQYF. This chain joins TRBV29-1 and TRBJ2-7, with D possibly TRBD2 on 7 matching bases. The germline CDR1 and CDR2 sequences are SQVTM and ANQGSEA. The CDR3 extends over 13 amino acids. V dropped 3 bases and J dropped 2 bases, with 11 bases sitting between them.

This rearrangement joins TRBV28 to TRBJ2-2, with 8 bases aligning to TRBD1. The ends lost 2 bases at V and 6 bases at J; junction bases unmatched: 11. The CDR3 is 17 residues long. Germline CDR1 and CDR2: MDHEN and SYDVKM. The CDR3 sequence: CASSLPPRAGGPGELFF. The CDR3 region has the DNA TGTGCCAGCAGTTTACCCCCCCGGGCAGGGGGCCCCGGGGAGCTGTTTTTT.

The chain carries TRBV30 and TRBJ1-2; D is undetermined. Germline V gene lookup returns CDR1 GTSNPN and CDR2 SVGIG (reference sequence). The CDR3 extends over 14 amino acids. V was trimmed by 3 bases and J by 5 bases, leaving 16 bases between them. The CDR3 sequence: CAWRAPTHSYGYTF. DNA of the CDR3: TGTGCCTGGAGGGCACCGACTCACTCGTATGGCTACACCTTC.

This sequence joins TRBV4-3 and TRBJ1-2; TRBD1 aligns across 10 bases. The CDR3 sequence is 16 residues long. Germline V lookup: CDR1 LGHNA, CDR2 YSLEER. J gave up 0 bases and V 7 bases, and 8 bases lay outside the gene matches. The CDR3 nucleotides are TGCGCCAGCAAGAAGGACAGGGGGTTAGCTAACTATGGCTACACCTTC. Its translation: CASKKDRGLANYGYTF.

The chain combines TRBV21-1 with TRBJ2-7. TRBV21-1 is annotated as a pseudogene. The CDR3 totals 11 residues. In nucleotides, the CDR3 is TGTGCCAGCAGGGGTAGATACGAGCAGTACTTC. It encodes CASRGRYEQYF.

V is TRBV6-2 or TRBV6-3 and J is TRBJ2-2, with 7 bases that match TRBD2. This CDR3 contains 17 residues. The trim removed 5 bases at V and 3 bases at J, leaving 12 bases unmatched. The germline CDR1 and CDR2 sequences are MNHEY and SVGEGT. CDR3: CASSRRFRLADTGELFF. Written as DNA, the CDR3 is TGTGCCAGCAGTCGCCGCTTTCGACTAGCCGACACCGGGGAGCTGTTTTTT.

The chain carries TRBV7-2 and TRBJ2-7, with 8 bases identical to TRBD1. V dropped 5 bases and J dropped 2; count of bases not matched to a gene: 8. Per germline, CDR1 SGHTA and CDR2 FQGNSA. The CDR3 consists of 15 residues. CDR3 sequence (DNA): TGTGCCAGCAGCATTGGACAGGGTATTCCCTACGAGCAGTACTTC. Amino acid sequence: CASSIGQGIPYEQYF.

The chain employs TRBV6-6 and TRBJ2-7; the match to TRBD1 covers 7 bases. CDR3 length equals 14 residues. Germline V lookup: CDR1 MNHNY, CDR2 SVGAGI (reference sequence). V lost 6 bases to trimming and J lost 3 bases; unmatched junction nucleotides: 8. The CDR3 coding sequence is TGTGCCAGCAGACGCTCGGGACAGAGCTACGAGCAGTACTTC. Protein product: CASRRSGQSYEQYF.

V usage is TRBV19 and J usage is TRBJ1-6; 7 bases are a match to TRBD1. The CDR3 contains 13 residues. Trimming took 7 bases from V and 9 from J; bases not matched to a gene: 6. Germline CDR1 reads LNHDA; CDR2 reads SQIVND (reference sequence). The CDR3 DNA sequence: TGTGCCAGTAAGGTAGGGGGCGGTTCACCCCTCCACTTT. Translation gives CASKVGGGSPLHF.

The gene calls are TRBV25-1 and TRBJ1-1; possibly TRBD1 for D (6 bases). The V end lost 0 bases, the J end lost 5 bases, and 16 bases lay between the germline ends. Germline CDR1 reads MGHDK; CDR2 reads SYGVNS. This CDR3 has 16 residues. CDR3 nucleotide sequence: TGTGCCAGCAGTGAATATATTCCTGAGGGGGGGACTGAAGCTTTCTTT. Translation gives CASSEYIPEGGTEAFF.

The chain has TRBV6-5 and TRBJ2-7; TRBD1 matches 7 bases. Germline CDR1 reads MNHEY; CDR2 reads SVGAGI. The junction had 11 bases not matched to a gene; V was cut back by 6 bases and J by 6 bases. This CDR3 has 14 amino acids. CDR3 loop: CASSSYGTVAEQYF. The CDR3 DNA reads TGTGCCAGCAGCTCATACGGGACAGTTGCCGAGCAGTACTTC.

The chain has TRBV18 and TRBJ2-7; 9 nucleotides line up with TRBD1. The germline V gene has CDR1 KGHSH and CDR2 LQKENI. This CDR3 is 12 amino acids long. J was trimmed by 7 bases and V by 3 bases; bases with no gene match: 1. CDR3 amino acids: CASSPGQGEQYF. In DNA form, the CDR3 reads TGTGCCAGCTCACCCGGACAGGGGGAGCAGTACTTC.

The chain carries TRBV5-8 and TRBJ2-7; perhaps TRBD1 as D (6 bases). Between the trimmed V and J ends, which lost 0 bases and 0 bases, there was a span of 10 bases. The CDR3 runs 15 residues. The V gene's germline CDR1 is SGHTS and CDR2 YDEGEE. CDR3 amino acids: CASSLGQANSYEQYF. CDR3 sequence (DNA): TGTGCCAGCAGCTTGGGACAGGCGAACTCCTACGAGCAGTACTTC.